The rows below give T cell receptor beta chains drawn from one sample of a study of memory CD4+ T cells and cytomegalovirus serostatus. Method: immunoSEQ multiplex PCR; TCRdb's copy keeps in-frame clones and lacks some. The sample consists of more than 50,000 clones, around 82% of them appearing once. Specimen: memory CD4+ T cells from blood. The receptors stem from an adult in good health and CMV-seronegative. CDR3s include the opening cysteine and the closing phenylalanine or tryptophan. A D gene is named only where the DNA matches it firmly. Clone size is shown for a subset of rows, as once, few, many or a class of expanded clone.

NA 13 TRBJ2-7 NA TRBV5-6 TGTGCCAGCAGCTTGTTGACCTACTACGAGCAGTACTTC CASSLLTYYEQYF
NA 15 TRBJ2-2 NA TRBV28 TGTGCCAGCAGTTTGGGTGCCAGGGAGTTCGGGGAGCTGTTTTTT CASSLGAREFGELFF
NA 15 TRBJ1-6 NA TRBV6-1 TGTGCCAGCAGTATTTCCGGGCAGAGTAATTCACCCCTCCACTTT CASSISGQSNSPLHF
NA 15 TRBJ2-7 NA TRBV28 TGTGCCAGCAGTTTAATCAGGCAGGCGCCCTACGAGCAGTACTTC CASSLIRQAPYEQYF
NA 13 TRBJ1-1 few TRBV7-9 TGTGCCAGCAGCTGGGGAAGGGACACTGAAGCTTTCTTT CASSWGRDTEAFF
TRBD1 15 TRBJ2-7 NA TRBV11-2 TGTGCCAGCAGCTCCTACCGGGACAGACACTACGAGCAGTACTTC CASSSYRDRHYEQYF
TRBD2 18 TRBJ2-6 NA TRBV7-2 TGTGCCAGCAGGTCCGCTAGCGGACTAGGCTCTGGGGCCAACGTCCTGACTTTC CASRSASGLGSGANVLTF
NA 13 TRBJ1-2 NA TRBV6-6 TGTGCCAGCAGTTTGGCGGGAGGAGGTGGCTACACCTTC CASSLAGGGGYTF
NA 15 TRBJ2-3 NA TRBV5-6 TGTGCCAGCAGCTTCCGGGACTTCCGCACAGATACGCAGTATTTT CASSFRDFRTDTQYF
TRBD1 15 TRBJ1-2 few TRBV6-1 TGTGCCAGCAGCCCTACAGGGGGCTCGTCCTATGGCTACACCTTC CASSPTGGSSYGYTF
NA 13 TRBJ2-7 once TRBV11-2 TGTGCCAGCAGCCGCGGAGAGACCTACGAGCAGTACTTC CASSRGETYEQYF
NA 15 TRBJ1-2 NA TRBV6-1 TGTGCCAGCTCCGTAGGGCCAGGATCTAACTATGGCTACACCTTC CASSVGPGSNYGYTF
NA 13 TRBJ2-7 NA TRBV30 TGTGCCTGGAGCAAATCGCAGACCTACGAGCAGTACTTC CAWSKSQTYEQYF
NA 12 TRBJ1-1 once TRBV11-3 TGTGCCAGCAGCTTAGAGGGGGGGGAAGCTTTCTTT CASSLEGGEAFF
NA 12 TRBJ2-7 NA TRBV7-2 TGTGCCAGCAGTGATCAGGGTACCAGGCAGTACTTC CASSDQGTRQYF
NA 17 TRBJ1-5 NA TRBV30 TGTGCCTGGAGTTCCCAGCCCCCAGGGGTTAGCAATCAGCCCCAGCATTTT CAWSSQPPGVSNQPQHF
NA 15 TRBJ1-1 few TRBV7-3 TGTGCCAGCAGCTTAAGTCCAGCCATGAACACTGAAGCTTTCTTT CASSLSPAMNTEAFF
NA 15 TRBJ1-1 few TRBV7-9 TGTGCCAGCAGCTTAGCGCTACGGGGGGACACTGAAGCTTTCTTT CASSLALRGDTEAFF
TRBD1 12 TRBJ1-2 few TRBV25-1 TGTGCCAGCAGTGTCGGGACAGGACCCTACACCTTC CASSVGTGPYTF
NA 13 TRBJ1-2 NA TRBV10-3 TGTGCCATCAGTGAGACAGGGTCGCATGGCTACACCTTC CAISETGSHGYTF
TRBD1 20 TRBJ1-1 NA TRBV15 TGTGCCACCAGCAGAGAGGTCCCGATGAATTATATGACAGGGGGGACTGAAGCTTTCTTT CATSREVPMNYMTGGTEAFF
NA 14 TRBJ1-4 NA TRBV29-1 TGCAGCGTTGAAGTCCGGGGGAGCGATGAAAAACTGTTTTTT CSVEVRGSDEKLFF
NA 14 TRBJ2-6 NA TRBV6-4 TGTGCCAGAACAGTCCCAGCTGGGGCCAACGTCCTGACTTTC CARTVPAGANVLTF
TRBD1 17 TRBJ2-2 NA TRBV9 TGTGCCAGCAGCGCCAGAGGGACAGCGAGGGACACCGGGGAGCTGTTTTTT CASSARGTARDTGELFF
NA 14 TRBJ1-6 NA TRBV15 TGTGCCACCAGCAGAACAGGTCCGGGGTCACCCCTCCACTTT CATSRTGPGSPLHF
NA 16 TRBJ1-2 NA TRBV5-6 TGTGCCAGCAGCATAGACCACAGGGCTGTGGCTTATGGCTACACCTTC CASSIDHRAVAYGYTF
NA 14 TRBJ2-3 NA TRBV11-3 TGTGCCAGCAGCTTAGGGGCTTCCACAGATACGCAGTATTTT CASSLGASTDTQYF
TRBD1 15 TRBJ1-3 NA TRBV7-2 TGTGCCAGCAGCTTATCCCCAGGGGGTGGAAACACCATATATTTT CASSLSPGGGNTIYF
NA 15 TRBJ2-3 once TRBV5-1 TGCGCCAGCAGCTTGGAGGGTTCGAACACAGATACGCAGTATTTT CASSLEGSNTDTQYF
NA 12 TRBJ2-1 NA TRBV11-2 TGTGCCAGCAGCTTATCAGGGCTGCCGCAGTTCTTC CASSLSGLPQFF
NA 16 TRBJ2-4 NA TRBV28 TGTGCCAGCAGTGGGAGACCGTTTCTAGCCAAAAACATTCAGTACTTC CASSGRPFLAKNIQYF
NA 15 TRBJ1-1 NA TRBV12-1 TGTGCCAGCAGCGGTACCGGGACAGGGACCACTGAAGCTTTCTTT CASSGTGTGTTEAFF
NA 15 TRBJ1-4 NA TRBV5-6 TGTGCCAGCAGCCTCAGAGGGTTGGGGGATGAAAAACTGTTTTTT CASSLRGLGDEKLFF
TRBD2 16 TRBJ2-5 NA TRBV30 TGTGCCTGGAGTCTGGGACTAGCGGGGACCCAAGAGACCCAGTACTTC CAWSLGLAGTQETQYF
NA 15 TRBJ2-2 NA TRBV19 TGTGCCAGTAGTCTCCGGGACAACAGAGGCGGGGAGCTGTTTTTT CASSLRDNRGGELFF
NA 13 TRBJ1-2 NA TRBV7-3 TGTGCCAGCAGCTTAAACAGCCTAGGGGGCTACACCTTC CASSLNSLGGYTF
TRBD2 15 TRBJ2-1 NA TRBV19 TGTGCCAGTAGTACCTGGACTAGCGGGGGATTCCAGCAGTTCTTC CASSTWTSGGFQQFF
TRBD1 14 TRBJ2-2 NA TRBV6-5 TGTGCCAGCATAGGACAGGGATTCGGCGGGGAGCTGTTTTTT CASIGQGFGGELFF
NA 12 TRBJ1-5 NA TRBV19 TGTGCCAGTAAGAACGGGGATCAGCCCCAGCATTTT CASKNGDQPQHF
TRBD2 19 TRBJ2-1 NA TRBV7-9 TGTGCCAGCAGCTTATCTACCAGATCTAGCGGGGAGACTAACAATGAGCAGTTCTTC CASSLSTRSSGETNNEQFF
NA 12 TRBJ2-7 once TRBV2 TGTGCCAGCAGTGAACAGGCCTACGAGCAGTACTTC CASSEQAYEQYF
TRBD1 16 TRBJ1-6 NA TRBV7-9 TGTGCCAGCAGCTTACCAACCGGGACAGAGAATTCACCCCTCCACTTT CASSLPTGTENSPLHF
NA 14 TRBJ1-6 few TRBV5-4 TGTGCCAGCAGCCTCCAGGGACGCGGGTCACCCCTCCACTTT CASSLQGRGSPLHF
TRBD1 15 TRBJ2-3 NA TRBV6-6 TGTGCCAGCACGGACAGACAGGGGGGGACAGATACGCAGTATTTT CASTDRQGGTDTQYF